The 6 T cell receptor beta chains in this list originate from one sample, sequenced in a study of shared clonotypes between healthy human individuals. This table comes from immunoSEQ multiplex PCR, and its TCRdb copy is limited to in-frame clones, with some not included. The sample lists about 2.1 million clones; about 93% were seen once. CD8 cells classed as naive were CD45RO-negative and positively selected for CCR7, excluding terminally differentiated effector memory CD45RA+ cells. The material sequenced was naive CD8+ T cells from PBMCs. Source of these receptors: a man younger than 30 in good health. Some clones in this sample may be carry-over from other donors' samples.

The CDR3 region has the DNA TGTGCCAGCAGTTTTGTCCCCAGGGAGACCCAGTACTTC. Translated, it gives CASSFVPRETQYF. This chain joins TRBV27 and TRBJ2-5; D call uncertain. This CDR3 has 13 residues. CDR1 is MNHEY and CDR2 is SMNVEV in the germline V gene (reference sequence). Trimming took 3 bases from V and 5 from J, leaving 10 bases between them.

This clone was found once. This rearrangement joins TRBV9 to TRBJ2-7; D is unclear. Germline CDR1 is SGDLS and CDR2 is YYNGEE. Trimming shortened V by 3 bases and J by 0 bases, and 13 bases separated the two germline ends. There are 15 residues in the CDR3. As DNA, the CDR3 is TGTGCCAGCAGCGCCCAGGACGGTTTCTCCTACGAGCAGTACTTC. Translation gives CASSAQDGFSYEQYF.

On this clone: The same CDR3 also results from other DNA sequences found in this sample. J is TRBJ2-7 and V is TRBV27, with 11 bases lining up with TRBD2. The CDR3 runs 15 residues. The trim removed 2 bases at V and 2 bases at J, leaving 2 bases unmatched. Looked up from germline, CDR1 is MNHEY and CDR2 is SMNVEV (reference sequence). The DNA for the CDR3 is TGTGCCAGCAGTTTACGACTAGCGGGACCCTACGAGCAGTACTTC. Translation: CASSLRLAGPYEQYF.

This clone was seen more than once but under ten times. Within the sample, other DNA sequences also encode this same CDR3. V and J are TRBV14 and TRBJ1-1, with D hard to call. The CDR3 has 13 residues. Deletions cut 1 base from V and 1 base from J, with 4 bases between. CDR1 is SGHDN and CDR2 is FVKESK in the germline V gene. The CDR3 reads CASSQARNTEAFF. The DNA of the CDR3 is TGTGCCAGCAGCCAAGCCCGGAACACTGAAGCTTTCTTT.

The chain has TRBV7-8 and TRBJ2-2; 7 nucleotides align to TRBD2. CDR3 length: 16 residues. With 1 base clipped from V and 2 bases from J, the junction kept 4 bases outside the gene matches. Germline V gene lookup returns CDR1 SGHVS and CDR2 FQNEAQ. The CDR3 nucleotides read TGTGCCAGCAGCTTAGAGGCTAGCGGCAACACCGGGGAGCTGTTTTTT. This translates into CASSLEASGNTGELFF.

This chain uses TRBV6-6 with TRBJ1-2; D is uncertain. The CDR3 is 16 amino acids. Looked up from germline, CDR1 is MNHNY and CDR2 is SVGAGI (reference sequence). Trimming shortened V by 1 base and J by 5 bases, and 17 bases separated the two germline ends. CDR3 region: CASSYFGESGTYGYTF. Here the CDR3 DNA reads TGTGCCAGCAGTTACTTCGGGGAGTCAGGCACATATGGCTACACCTTC.